A single sample is the source of the 2 T cell receptor beta chains below, sequenced in a study of cytomegalovirus exposure and HLA in healthy donors. In the PCR, 60 Vbeta and 13 Jbeta primers were used. Profiling relied on immunoSEQ multiplex PCR, and the TCRdb table lists in-frame clones only, not all of them. The sample records about 170,000 clones, about 80% being singletons. The sequencing input was PBMCs. These TCRs come from a woman in her thirties in good health and CMV-seropositive.

The V call is TRBV10-3, the J call TRBJ1-2, with D perhaps TRBD1 (6 bases). This CDR3 comprises 13 residues. CDR1 and CDR2 from the germline V gene are ENHRY and SYGVKD. Deletions cut 2 bases from V and 6 bases from J, with 10 bases between. Written as DNA, the CDR3 is TGTGCCATCAGTGAGCACAGGGCAGATGGCTACACCTTC. Translation gives CAISEHRADGYTF.

As DNA, the CDR3 is TGTGCCAGCAGTTGGGCAGGAGGGGCAGTAGGCTACACCTTC. Translation: CASSWAGGAVGYTF. This chain connects TRBV28 to TRBJ1-2; D perhaps matches TRBD1 (5 bases). This CDR3 has 14 amino acids. V was shortened by 4 bases and J by 8 bases, with 17 bases between the two germline ends. Germline CDR1 is MDHEN and CDR2 is SYDVKM.